This record looks at one T cell receptor beta chain sequence and its context. Antigen specificity is unknown. After removal of 1 base from V and 5 bases from J, the junction contained 7 bases not matched to a gene. Looked up from germline, CDR1 is LNHNV and CDR2 is YYDKDF (reference sequence). The CDR3 spans 15 residues. At the deep level, the assay was run. Genomic DNA belonging to each subset was distributed in equal measure over several immunoSEQ plates. Repertoires were generated with immunoSEQ multiplex PCR, while TCRdb's copy carries only in-frame clones and drops some. The table has a few hundred thousand clones, just over 65% seen once; the top ten hold 8.5% to 14%. The sample is drawn from a study of shared clonotypes between healthy human individuals. Whole-study findings and limits: Compared with clonotypes that all four donors shared, non-shared clonotypes had lower generation probabilities. In general, naive subsets displayed greater estimated richness than memory subsets did.

The TCR originated in a man aged 25-45 years in good health. The chain employs TRBV15 and TRBJ1-1; 7 nucleotides agree with TRBD1. Sequenced input: memory CD4+ T cells sorted from blood. Subset indicated: CD45RA-negative fraction. CDR3 in amino acids: CATSRVTGEGTEAFF. DNA for the CDR3: TGTGCCACCAGCAGAGTAACAGGGGAAGGAACTGAAGCTTTCTTT. Full variable domain (rest looked up from reference TRBV15 and TRBJ1-1): DAMVIQNPRYQVTQFGKPVTLSCSQTLNHNVMYWYQQKSSQAPKLLFHYYDKDFNNEADTPDNFQSRRPNTSFCFLDIRSPGLGDTAMYLCATSRVTGEGTEAFFGQGTRLTVV.